The 9 T cell receptor beta chains below come from one sample, sequenced in a study of blood T cell repertoires in COVID-19. TCRdb keeps only in-frame clones here, not all; method: immunoSEQ multiplex PCR. The sample holds 200,000 to 250,000 clones; roughly 88% are singletons and the top ten take about 2.1%. The sample comprised PBMCs or T cells enriched from blood (not recorded which). The receptors derive from a woman aged 45-59 years who had recovered from COVID-19.

The rearrangement uses TRBV27 and TRBJ2-3, with 7 bases matching TRBD1. Trimming took 5 bases from V and 2 from J; bases not matched to a gene: 4. This CDR3 is built from 14 residues. Germline CDR1 reads MNHEY; CDR2 reads SMNVEV (reference sequence). This chain's CDR3 is CASSIQGNTDTQYF. CDR3 DNA: TGTGCCAGCAGTATACAGGGGAACACAGATACGCAGTATTTT.

The V call is TRBV5-1, the J call TRBJ2-5; the D is unclear. V was pared by 4 bases and J by 0 bases, with 4 bases between. Germline CDR1 is SGHRS and CDR2 is YFSETQ. The CDR3 covers 12 residues. The CDR3 DNA follows: TGCGCCAGCAGCGCAGACCAAGAGACCCAGTACTTC. Residues: CASSADQETQYF.

V gene TRBV6-5 combines with J gene TRBJ1-5, with TRBD1 identical over 7 bases. Per germline, CDR1 MNHEY and CDR2 SVGAGI. Losses at the gene ends were 6 bases for V and 2 bases for J; bases not matched to a gene: 4. CDR3 length: 14 residues. The CDR3: CASRITGGNQPQHF. CDR3 nucleotide sequence: TGTGCCAGCAGGATTACAGGGGGCAATCAGCCCCAGCATTTT.

The chain recombines TRBV28 with TRBJ1-4; maybe TRBD1 (6 bases). There are 14 residues in the CDR3. CDR1 is MDHEN, CDR2 SYDVKM, per germline. Deletions cut 2 bases from V and 13 bases from J, with 17 bases between. CDR3 sequence (DNA): TGTGCCAGCAGTTTAGGGGGCGGGGGCGCAACACTGTTTTTT. Its translation is CASSLGGGGATLFF.

This clone was picked up one time. The chain is built from TRBV29-1 and TRBJ1-4, with D possibly TRBD1 on 6 matching bases. Trimming pared 4 bases from V and 5 bases from J, leaving 14 bases between. The germline V gene encodes CDR1 SQVTM and CDR2 ANQGSEA. The CDR3 extends over 14 amino acids. In nucleotides, the CDR3 is TGCAGCGTTGTCTTCTGGGGGCCGAATGAAAAACTGTTTTTT. As protein: CSVVFWGPNEKLFF.

This chain joins TRBV5-1 and TRBJ1-6, with D possibly being TRBD1 (6 bases). CDR3 length: 14 amino acids. Looked up from germline, CDR1 is SGHRS and CDR2 is YFSETQ. V was cut by 5 bases and J by 7 bases, with 13 bases left in between. CDR3 in DNA: TGCGCCAGCAGGAGACAGGTTGGGAATTCACCCCTCCACTTT. This gives the protein CASRRQVGNSPLHF.

The rearrangement uses TRBV4-3 and TRBJ2-1, with D unclear. The CDR3 runs 16 residues. Germline V gene sequence: CDR1 LGHNA, CDR2 YSLEER. The ends were cut back, 1 base at V and 1 base at J, with 11 bases in the middle. The CDR3 DNA is TGCGCCAGCAGCCAAGTGTCGGCGGTATCCTACAATGAGCAGTTCTTC. Its protein product is CASSQVSAVSYNEQFF.

In its sample, this clone was seen once. The chain joins TRBV15 to TRBJ2-7; 7 bases match TRBD1. CDR1 and CDR2 from the germline V gene are LNHNV and YYDKDF (reference sequence). The junction had 4 bases not matched to a gene; V was cut back by 1 base and J by 1 base. The CDR3 covers 15 residues. CDR3 DNA: TGTGCCACCAGCAGAGCCGGGACAGCATCCTACGAGCAGTACTTC. Translated: CATSRAGTASYEQYF.

This clone was seen once. The chain combines TRBV7-6 with TRBJ2-5; 8 bases align to TRBD1. V shed 3 bases, J shed 4 bases, and the junction held 10 bases outside the gene matches. Germline loops: CDR1 SGHVS, CDR2 FNYEAQ. The CDR3 has 16 residues. CDR3 nucleotide sequence: TGTGCCAGCAGCTTGACCAGGGGACAGGTCCCAGAGACCCAGTACTTC. This translates into CASSLTRGQVPETQYF.